The 12 T cell receptor beta chains below come from one sample, sequenced in a study of T cells after yellow fever vaccination. A single record per CDR3 protein comes from TCRdb applying MiXCR to the 5' RACE reads. The table records roughly 94,000 distinct CDR3 sequences, about 8.4% of them present only once. The specimen was CD8+ T cells not binding an NS4B(214-222) dextramer, sorted from PBMCs, collected around 15 days after the first yellow fever vaccination. The source is a young man who received the YFV17D yellow fever vaccine.

The rearrangement links TRBV6-1 to TRBJ1-5, with D maybe TRBD1 (6 bases). V lost 3 bases and J 0 bases, leaving 18 bases between the germline ends. Germline V gene data show CDR1 as MNHNS and CDR2 as SASEGT. This CDR3 is 18 amino acids long. CDR3 DNA: TGTGCCAGCAGTGATCAGCCGGGACACACTTATAGCAATCAGCCCCAGCATTTT. This sequence encodes CASSDQPGHTYSNQPQHF.

CDR3 protein: CASSVSQLGDGELFF. CDR3 bases: TGCGCCAGCTCGGTCAGTCAATTGGGGGACGGGGAGCTGTTTTTT. V is TRBV4-1 and J is TRBJ2-2, with D tentatively TRBD1 or TRBD2 (5 bases each). The CDR3 runs to 15 residues. Germline-derived CDR1 and CDR2 are MGHRA and YSYEKL. V gave up 8 bases and J gave up 7 bases, with 20 bases separating them.

This clonotype was detected a few times. This chain connects TRBV5-1 to TRBJ2-5, with D maybe TRBD1 (5 bases). There are 13 residues in the CDR3. Trimming cost V 4 bases and J 2 bases, with 9 bases left between them. Looked up from germline, CDR1 is SGHRS and CDR2 is YFSETQ. The CDR3 sequence is CASSGAAQETQYF. The CDR3 DNA is TGCGCCAGCAGCGGGGCAGCACAAGAGACCCAGTACTTC.

This clonotype was seen only a few times. This chain links TRBV7-9 with TRBJ2-5, with D perhaps TRBD2 (7 bases). V lost 5 bases, J lost 3 bases, and 16 bases lay in between. Germline assignment: CDR1 SEHNR and CDR2 FQNEAQ (reference sequence). The CDR3 sequence is 15 residues long. The CDR3 spells CASSLSRGAEETQYF. DNA for the CDR3: TGTGCCAGCAGCCTAAGCCGGGGGGCGGAAGAGACCCAGTACTTC.

This chain uses TRBV9 with TRBJ2-7, with D possibly called TRBD1 or TRBD2 (5 bases each). The CDR3 consists of 13 residues. Germline values: CDR1 SGDLS, CDR2 YYNGEE. V gave up 6 bases and J gave up 5 bases, with 15 bases separating them. The CDR3 DNA reads TGTGCCAGCATGGGGGACCCCAGGAACGAGCAGTACGTC. This encodes CASMGDPRNEQYV.

This clonotype was counted only a few times. The chain couples TRBV2 to TRBJ2-5; TRBD2 is a possible D gene (7 bases). The length of the CDR3 is 15 residues. Trimming removed 7 bases from V and 6 bases from J, with 21 bases in between. Germline lookup yields CDR1 SNHLY and CDR2 FYNNEI. CDR3 coding DNA: TGTGCCAGCACCGTGGAGGGGGGGACCAAGAAGACCCAGTACTTC. It translates to CASTVEGGTKKTQYF.

The CDR3 region has the DNA TGTGCCAGCAGCGTAGGGGGACAGGGGGCTTTTTACGAGCAGTACTTC. Translating it yields CASSVGGQGAFYEQYF. This chain links TRBV9 with TRBJ2-7; 12 bases fit TRBD1. Unmatched junction bases numbered 5, after V lost 0 bases and J lost 4 bases. From germline, CDR1 is SGDLS and CDR2 YYNGEE. There are 16 residues in the CDR3.

This clonotype was seen many times. This chain links TRBV5-6 with TRBJ2-3; either TRBD1 or TRBD2 may fit D (5 bases each). The CDR3 covers 15 residues. The germline V and J ends were trimmed by 0 bases and 1 base, with 9 bases remaining between them. The germline gives CDR1 SGHDT, CDR2 YYEEEE. The CDR3 coding sequence is TGTGCCAGCAGCTTGGAAGGGGACGGCACAGATACGCAGTATTTT. Translated, it gives CASSLEGDGTDTQYF.

The rearrangement links TRBV18 to TRBJ2-7; perhaps TRBD1 as D (6 bases). The CDR3 has 14 residues. CDR1 and CDR2 from the germline V gene are KGHSH and LQKENI. Trimming pared 6 bases from V and 3 bases from J, leaving 15 bases between. Here the CDR3 reads CASSSGTPIYEQYV. CDR3 sequence (DNA): TGTGCCAGCTCCTCCGGGACACCTATCTACGAGCAGTACGTC.

This clonotype was detected only a few times. The rearrangement joins TRBV9 to TRBJ2-1; 7 bases are shared with TRBD1. From germline, CDR1 is SGDLS and CDR2 YYNGEE. The CDR3 runs to 15 residues. Germline trimming cut 2 bases from V and 3 bases from J; bases unmatched to any gene: 5. DNA for the CDR3: TGTGCCAGCAGCGTGACAGGGATCTACTACAATGAGCAGTTCTTC. It yields the protein CASSVTGIYYNEQFF.

The V call is TRBV7-2, the J call TRBJ2-3; the D is unclear. Trimming took 5 bases from V and 4 from J, leaving 19 bases between them. Germline assignment: CDR1 SGHTA and CDR2 FQGNSA. This CDR3 has 16 amino acids. The CDR3 DNA is TGTGCCAGCAGCCCCGTCCCCCTAAGCGTCCCAGATACGCAGTATTTT. Protein sequence: CASSPVPLSVPDTQYF.

This clonotype was seen only a few times. CDR3: CASSYSGLAGGDEQFF. In nucleotides, the CDR3 is TGTGCCAGCAGTTACTCGGGACTAGCGGGGGGGGATGAGCAGTTCTTC. This chain joins TRBV6-5 and TRBJ2-1; 16 nucleotides align to TRBD2. The trim removed 0 bases at V and 8 bases at J, leaving 1 base unmatched. The germline gives CDR1 MNHEY, CDR2 SVGAGI. This CDR3 region has 16 residues.